This T cell receptor (beta chain) is drawn from a study of identical twins. MiXCR, applied by TCRdb to the 5' RACE reads, yields one record per CDR3 protein. Among 350,000 or so distinct CDR3 sequences listed, 9% to 15% were seen once. CDR3 size: 20 residues. This clonotype has only a few counts. These data were also filed under a second study, of yellow fever vaccine responses in identical twins.

The sample taken for sequencing was CD8+ T cells sorted from blood. The TCR comes from a woman aged 18 to 35 in good health. The chain joins TRBV21-1 to TRBJ2-1; no check of the table's D call, TRBD2, against the DNA was made. TRBV21-1 is designated a pseudogene. CDR3 bases: TGTGCCAGCAGCAATAGGGGGGCTAGCGGGAAAAGGGGAGTACTCCATGAGCAGTTCTTC. It yields the protein CASSNRGASGKRGVLHEQFF.